What follows describes a single T cell receptor beta chain. Time point noted: persistent/refractory GD, antithyroid drugs over 5 years with positive TRAb. The TCR library was made from RNA that had been extracted from PBMCs in TRIzol. The CDR3 is 15 amino acids. The germline CDR1 and CDR2 sequences are SGHNT and YENEEA. Trimming cost V 4 bases and J 6 bases; bases outside gene matches: 7. The data were taken from a study of regulatory T cells in long-lasting Graves disease. On the study more broadly: Positivity for TSH receptor antibodies plus over 5 years of antithyroid drugs meant persistent Graves' disease.

Sequencing libraries for TCR beta were prepared with iRepertoire HTBI primers and Arm-PCR of CDR3 regions. TCRdb recomputed calls from the multiplex PCR reads with MiXCR, one row per CDR3 protein. The table shows 350,000 to 500,000 distinct CDR3 sequences, with around 23% occurring only once. The sequenced sample was peripheral blood mononuclear cells (PBMCs), obtained when the disease was refractory, from a patient treated with antithyroid drugs. The chain combines TRBV11-3 with TRBJ2-2, with 8 bases identical to TRBD2. This clonotype was obtained from a female donor with Graves disease. In nucleotides, the CDR3 is TGTGCCAGCAGCTCGAGCGGGAGCGGCTCCGGGGAGCTGTTTTTT. Translation: CASSSSGSGSGELFF.